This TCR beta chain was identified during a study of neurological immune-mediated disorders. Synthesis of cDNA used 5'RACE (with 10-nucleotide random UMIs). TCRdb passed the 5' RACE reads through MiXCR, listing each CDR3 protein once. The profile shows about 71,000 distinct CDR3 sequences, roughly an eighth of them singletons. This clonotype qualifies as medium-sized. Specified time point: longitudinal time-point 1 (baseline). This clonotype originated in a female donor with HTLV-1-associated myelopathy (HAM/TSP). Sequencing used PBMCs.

The CDR3: CAIGRLAGGPGSTDTQYF. The CDR3 DNA sequence: TGTGCCATCGGAAGACTAGCGGGGGGTCCCGGGAGCACAGATACGCAGTATTTT. V and J are TRBV10-3 and TRBJ2-3, with TRBD2 matching 13 bases. The CDR3 extends over 18 amino acids. Germline assignment: CDR1 ENHRY and CDR2 SYGVKD. V shed 8 bases and J 0 bases; nucleotides not matched to a gene: 11.